This T cell receptor (beta chain) was retrieved from a study of T cell responses to AZD1222 COVID-19 vaccine. Libraries were prepared by immunoSEQ multiplex PCR; TCRdb keeps only in-frame clonotypes and omits some of them. Altogether about 94,000 clones are present, about 85% being singletons, with the ten largest covering 4.5%. This receptor was identified in an adult who received the AZD1222 COVID-19 vaccine. This specimen was peripheral blood, taken 28 days after the second AZD1222 dose.

The CDR3 protein is CASSRDTGNTIYF. The CDR3 nucleotides read TGTGCCAGCAGCCGGGACACTGGAAACACCATATATTTT. This chain joins TRBV12-3 or TRBV12-4 and TRBJ1-3; possibly TRBD1 for D (6 bases). This CDR3 spans 13 amino acids. V lost 6 bases to trimming and J lost 2 bases, with 8 bases between them.